This T cell receptor (beta chain) was observed in a study of cytomegalovirus exposure and HLA in healthy donors. The study, taken as a whole, reports: What a later analysis showed was that several of the most significant clusters appeared linked to common viral pathogens. Later analysis identified a missense DCLRE1C variant that was linked to TCR beta V- and J-gene trimming.

With regard to this clone: Its antigen is currently unknown.

With 60 Vbeta and 13 Jbeta primers, the PCR was carried out. Here immunoSEQ multiplex PCR was the method, and the copy in TCRdb shows in-frame clones only, minus some. The sample contains 110,000 to 150,000 clones, about 80% of which appear only once. V trimming: 3 bases; J trimming: 7 bases; junction bases outside the gene matches: 3. CDR1 is LGHNA and CDR2 is YSLEER in the germline V gene. The CDR3 runs 14 residues. This chain uses TRBV4-3 with TRBJ2-1; 10 nucleotides line up with TRBD2. This receptor was taken from a man between 35 and 55 years old in good health and CMV-seropositive. Sequenced material: PBMCs. This CDR3 reads CASSHGLAVNEQFF. CDR3 nucleotide sequence: TGCGCCAGCAGCCATGGACTAGCGGTTAATGAGCAGTTCTTC.